This T cell receptor (beta chain) was obtained from a study of T cell clonality in common variable immunodeficiency. The length of the CDR3 is 12 residues. The germline CDR1 and CDR2 sequences are SQVTM and ANQGSEA. V lost 3 bases and J 4 bases, leaving 9 bases between the germline ends. Study outcomes and limitations: Shared TCRbeta clones were fewer between CVID subjects than controls. Common variable immunodeficiency TCR beta sequences reportedly had fewer deletions and N-nucleotide insertions.

Patients had low serum IgG, IgA and/or IgM and specific antibody deficiency. The CVID group had more than 12 females and 25 to 30 males, mean age approximately 40. Blood came from CVID subjects not ill and not taking immunomodulatory or immunosuppressive medication. Some clones are missing from TCRdb's copy, which holds only in-frame ones; the method was immunoSEQ multiplex PCR. The sample has 15,000 to 20,000 clones, none seen only once. This clone is termed medium-sized (0.01 to 0.1%). Its antigen is still unknown. The read comes to an end 3 residues before the CDR3 does, leaving the germline J gene to fill in the end.

J is TRBJ1-1 and V is TRBV29-1; maybe TRBD1 (5 bases). This sequence was found in a human donor with common variable immunodeficiency. Sequencing input: peripheral blood mononuclear cells. The CDR3 DNA, read in part, is TGCAGCGTTGATTTGCAGGGCACTGAA. Amino acid sequence: CSVDLQGTE. The entire CDR3 protein reads CSVDLQGTEAFF.